One T cell receptor (beta chain) is described in this entry. This CDR3 comprises 16 residues. V lost 0 bases and J 3 bases, leaving 14 bases between the germline ends. Per the germline V gene, CDR1 is SGHRS and CDR2 is YFSETQ. The data originate from a study of blood T cell repertoires in COVID-19. Study summary: The study drew acute and convalescent COVID-19 samples from the United States, Italy and Spain. From T cells, B-cell-depleted T cells, or PBMCs came the material, which was cDNA or gDNA.

In the study's own analysis: Amplification from reference gene primers served as the basis for estimated nucleated cell counts. Clones were sequenced by immunoSEQ multiplex PCR, and TCRdb holds only the in-frame ones, with some missing. V, J and clone size are those of that table, while D and trimming were read from the DNA. The sample holds more than 200,000 clones; around 88% are singletons and the top ten take approximately 2%. The sample taken for sequencing was peripheral blood. This receptor was obtained from a man in his thirties or forties with active or convalescent COVID-19. This rearrangement joins TRBV5-1 to TRBJ2-3; maybe TRBD1 (6 bases). This CDR3 is CASSLEGDLTTDTQYF. The CDR3 DNA reads as TGCGCCAGCAGCTTGGAGGGGGACCTCACGACAGATACGCAGTATTTT.